The 5 T cell receptor beta chains given below trace back to one sample, sequenced in a study of blood T cells in healthy people across ages. Combining a sample-barcoded 5' primer with a J-beta primer mix, a second PCR ran for roughly 6 to 12 cycles. TCRdb passed the 5' RACE reads through MiXCR, listing each CDR3 protein once. Of about 1,400,000 distinct CDR3 sequences in the sample, 45% to 70% were seen once. The sequenced sample consisted of blood. These receptor sequences come from a man between 18 and 29 years old in good health.

V gene TRBV12-3 or TRBV12-4 combines with J gene TRBJ2-1; D is ambiguous. The CDR3 spans 16 residues. The ends were cut back, 6 bases at V and 1 base at J, with 16 bases in the middle. The CDR3 here is CASSYRRSPSYNEQFF. The CDR3, as DNA: TGTGCCAGCAGCTACCGGCGGAGCCCGTCCTACAATGAGCAGTTCTTC.

The chain recombines TRBV3-1 with TRBJ2-3; TRBD2 agrees at 7 bases. CDR1 LGHDT and CDR2 YNNKEL come from the germline V gene (reference sequence). The junction had 10 bases not matched to a gene; V was cut back by 0 bases and J by 7 bases. There are 16 residues in the CDR3. CDR3 loop: CASSQDPLRERHTQYF. The DNA for the CDR3 is TGTGCCAGCAGCCAAGATCCTCTGCGGGAGAGGCATACGCAGTATTTT.

V and J are TRBV3-1 and TRBJ1-1; 9 positions agree with TRBD1. CDR1 LGHDT and CDR2 YNNKEL come from the germline V gene (reference sequence). J was trimmed by 3 bases and V by 8 bases; bases with no gene match: 10. The CDR3 sequence is 15 residues long. CDR3 loop: CASVPGQGRDTEAFF. CDR3 sequence (DNA): TGTGCCAGCGTCCCGGGACAGGGCCGGGACACTGAAGCTTTCTTT.

V gene TRBV10-3 combines with J gene TRBJ2-1; unclear D gene. CDR3 length: 13 residues. The ends were cut back, 10 bases at V and 5 bases at J, with 15 bases in the middle. Germline CDR1 reads ENHRY; CDR2 reads SYGVKD. CDR3 residues: CATDLGFNNEQFF. The CDR3 bases are TGTGCCACCGACTTAGGATTTAACAATGAGCAGTTCTTC.

The rearrangement uses TRBV4-3 and TRBJ2-3; 8 bases align to TRBD2. The junction had 7 bases not matched to a gene; V was cut back by 0 bases and J by 5 bases. Germline lookup yields CDR1 LGHNA and CDR2 YSLEER. There are 16 residues in the CDR3. The CDR3, as DNA: TGCGCCAGCAGCCAAGATACCGGGACTAGAGGAGATACGCAGTATTTT. Amino acids: CASSQDTGTRGDTQYF.